The 31 T cell receptor beta chains given below trace back to one sample, sequenced in a study of shared clonotypes between healthy human individuals. CD8 cells classed as naive were CD45RO-negative and positively selected for CCR7, excluding terminally differentiated effector memory CD45RA+ cells. The data were produced by immunoSEQ multiplex PCR, yet TCRdb's version contains in-frame clones alone and is incomplete. The sample contains about 750,000 clones, more than 85% of which appear only once. Sequenced sample: naive CD8+ T cells sorted from blood. The receptors originated from a man aged 25-45 years in good health.

The J gene is TRBJ1-4, the V gene TRBV5-5; 10 nucleotides match TRBD1. Germline CDR1 and CDR2: SGHKS and YYEKEE (reference sequence). V shed 4 bases and J 7 bases; nucleotides not matched to a gene: 10. The CDR3 contains 16 residues. The CDR3 loop is CASSAIDRGRSEKLFF. DNA for the CDR3: TGTGCCAGCAGCGCGATAGACAGGGGGCGCAGTGAAAAACTGTTTTTT.

V and J are TRBV2 and TRBJ2-7, with D possibly matching TRBD2 (7 bases). The CDR3 is made up of 15 amino acids. From germline, CDR1 is SNHLY and CDR2 FYNNEI. The V end lost 3 bases, the J end lost 1 base, and 13 bases lay between the germline ends. CDR3 region: CASSEGAGHSYEQYF. The CDR3 DNA reads TGTGCCAGCAGTGAGGGAGCGGGACATTCCTACGAGCAGTACTTC.

This clone was found a few times. The rearrangement links TRBV6-5 to TRBJ1-5; no definite D call. Germline V gene lookup returns CDR1 MNHEY and CDR2 SVGAGI. Trimming took 0 bases from V and 6 from J, leaving 12 bases between them. This CDR3 has 15 amino acids. The CDR3 DNA reads as TGTGCCAGCAGTTACTCGAGTGGGGAGGGTCAGCCCCAGCATTTT. Translation: CASSYSSGEGQPQHF.

The rearrangement uses TRBV5-1 and TRBJ2-3; D gene ambiguous. The V end was cut by 5 bases, the J end by 0 bases, with 16 bases between. Germline V gives CDR1 SGHRS, CDR2 YFSETQ. The CDR3 sequence is 16 residues long. The CDR3 DNA is TGCGCCAGCAGTCTCAAAACAGAGACTAGCACAGATACGCAGTATTTT. As protein: CASSLKTETSTDTQYF.

Comment on this clone: One junction end does not reproduce the germline sequence, and a read error may be involved. This chain uses TRBV7-7 with TRBJ1-5; D not certain. CDR1 and CDR2 from the germline V gene are SSHAT and FNYEAQ (reference sequence). This CDR3 has 12 amino acids. In DNA form, the CDR3 reads TGTGCTAGCAGCCTAACCTTTTACCCCCAGCATTTT. Protein product: CASSLTFYPQHF.

This clone was observed once. This chain joins TRBV27 and TRBJ2-7, with D hard to call. The CDR3 spans 18 residues. CDR1 is MNHEY, CDR2 SMNVEV, per germline (reference sequence). V dropped 2 bases and J dropped 6 bases, with 26 bases sitting between them. The CDR3 loop is CASSLVRTLGPLYSEQYF. CDR3 nucleotide sequence: TGTGCCAGCAGTTTAGTCCGTACTCTGGGCCCTTTGTACAGCGAGCAGTACTTC.

The V and J genes are TRBV20-1 and TRBJ2-3, with no clear D. The CDR3 runs to 11 residues. Germline CDR1 DFQATT, CDR2 SNEGSKA (reference sequence). Trimming left V 6 bases short and J 9 bases short, with 13 bases between. The CDR3 here is CSAPLEVTQYF. The CDR3 bases are TGCAGTGCCCCACTGGAAGTGACGCAGTATTTT.

V gene TRBV6-6 combines with J gene TRBJ2-2; D possibly corresponds to TRBD1 (6 bases). CDR1 and CDR2 from the germline V gene are MNHNY and SVGAGI (reference sequence). The V and J ends lost 6 bases and 4 bases respectively, with 18 bases between them. The CDR3 is 16 residues long. The CDR3 is CASSPARSGVTGELFF. DNA for the CDR3: TGTGCCAGCAGCCCAGCCCGATCAGGGGTCACCGGGGAGCTGTTTTTT.

The V gene is TRBV6-1, the J gene TRBJ2-7; D is possibly TRBD1 (5 bases). Trimming took 10 bases from V and 4 from J, leaving 20 bases between them. CDR1 is MNHNS and CDR2 is SASEGT in the germline V gene. This CDR3 region has 14 residues. CDR3 coding DNA: TGTGCCACAGGGATGACAAACAGAAAGTACGAGCAGTACTTC. This sequence encodes CATGMTNRKYEQYF.

V and J are TRBV7-2 and TRBJ2-7, with D possibly being TRBD1 (7 bases). The V gene lost 0 bases and the J gene lost 0 bases, with 9 bases spanning the gap. Germline values: CDR1 SGHTA, CDR2 FQGNSA. This CDR3 spans 15 amino acids. The CDR3 nucleotides are TGTGCCAGCAGCTTAGCGCAGGGGGGCTCCTACGAGCAGTACTTC. This gives the protein CASSLAQGGSYEQYF.

This clone has ten or more counts. The V gene is TRBV4-1, the J gene TRBJ1-5; D perhaps matches TRBD1 (6 bases). V shed 4 bases and J shed 4 bases, with 17 bases lying between them. Germline V gene lookup returns CDR1 MGHRA and CDR2 YSYEKL. This CDR3 spans 16 amino acids. CDR3 nucleotides: TGCGCCAGCAGCCGTTCCCCACAGGGATCAAATCAGCCCCAGCATTTT. It specifies CASSRSPQGSNQPQHF.

The rearrangement uses TRBV29-1 and TRBJ2-7, with TRBD2 identical over 7 bases. CDR3 length equals 14 residues. V was clipped by 7 bases and J by 3 bases; unmatched bases: 12. Germline V lookup: CDR1 SQVTM, CDR2 ANQGSEA. The CDR3 spells CSALGGGTYYEQYF. The CDR3 DNA is TGCAGCGCCCTTGGCGGGGGAACCTACTACGAGCAGTACTTC.

The chain uses TRBV6-5 and TRBJ2-1, with 16 positions matching TRBD2. V shed 0 bases and J 9 bases; nucleotides not matched to a gene: 2. CDR1 is MNHEY, CDR2 SVGAGI, per germline. This CDR3 spans 16 amino acids. The CDR3 DNA reads as TGTGCCAGCAGTTACTCGGGACTAGCGGGAGGGGGTGAGCAGTTCTTC. It translates to CASSYSGLAGGGEQFF.

This chain links TRBV7-9 with TRBJ1-1, with TRBD1 matching over 10 bases. Per germline, CDR1 SEHNR and CDR2 FQNEAQ (reference sequence). Unmatched junction bases numbered 5, after V lost 4 bases and J lost 6 bases. The CDR3 is 14 residues long. CDR3 residues: CASSSPGQGPEAFF. CDR3 DNA sequence: TGTGCCAGCAGCTCTCCGGGACAGGGGCCTGAAGCTTTCTTT.

This chain uses TRBV5-1 with TRBJ2-1; 10 bases match TRBD2. After removal of 0 bases from V and 0 bases from J, the junction contained 3 bases not matched to a gene. Per germline, CDR1 SGHRS and CDR2 YFSETQ. CDR3 length equals 17 residues. CDR3 protein: CASSLALAGDSYNEQFF. CDR3 DNA sequence: TGCGCCAGCAGCTTGGCTCTAGCGGGAGACTCCTACAATGAGCAGTTCTTC.

This clone was seen once. V and J are TRBV4-1 and TRBJ1-5; the D gene is possibly TRBD1 (6 bases). The germline gives CDR1 MGHRA, CDR2 YSYEKL. V lost 4 bases to trimming and J lost 3 bases, with 7 bases between them. CDR3 length: 13 amino acids. CDR3: CASSRTDNQPQHF. The CDR3, as DNA: TGCGCCAGCAGCCGGACAGACAATCAGCCCCAGCATTTT.

The rearrangement links TRBV27 to TRBJ2-5; 9 bases agree with TRBD1. The DNA end favors TRBJ2-7, so the J call may be wrong. This CDR3 comprises 13 residues. The germline V gene encodes CDR1 MNHEY and CDR2 SMNVEV (reference sequence). The CDR3 sequence is CASSPGTGREQYF. The CDR3 coding sequence is TGTGCCAGCAGTCCCGGGACAGGGCGCGAGCAGTACTTC.

The count of this clone is one. This chain joins TRBV9 and TRBJ2-1, with 8 bases lining up with TRBD2. Germline CDR1 and CDR2: SGDLS and YYNGEE. V was pared by 2 bases and J by 0 bases, with 7 bases of the junction left unmatched. The CDR3 sequence is 17 residues long. CDR3 protein: CASSVSAAGVSYNEQFF. CDR3 sequence (DNA): TGTGCCAGCAGCGTCTCCGCAGCGGGAGTCTCCTACAATGAGCAGTTCTTC.

The chain combines TRBV15 with TRBJ2-1, with 8 bases identical to TRBD2. The V and J ends lost 0 bases and 8 bases, in that order; junction bases with no gene match: 6. The germline V gene has CDR1 LNHNV and CDR2 YYDKDF (reference sequence). This CDR3 is built from 15 residues. CDR3 nucleotide sequence: TGTGCCACCAGCAGAGAAGCGGGAGTCTTCGATGAGCAGTTCTTC. Translating gives CATSREAGVFDEQFF.

The sample holds one count of this clone. This chain connects TRBV28 to TRBJ2-7; TRBD1 is a possible D gene (7 bases). CDR1 is MDHEN, CDR2 SYDVKM, per germline. This CDR3 contains 18 residues. Between the trimmed V and J ends, which lost 5 bases and 3 bases, there was a span of 26 bases. This chain's CDR3 is CASSPSFSWAGGFYEQYF. For the CDR3, the DNA is TGTGCCAGCAGTCCCTCTTTCAGCTGGGCAGGGGGGTTCTACGAGCAGTACTTC.

The chain employs TRBV14 and TRBJ2-5; D is possibly TRBD1 or TRBD2 (5 bases each). The CDR3 has 15 residues. The V gene lost 0 bases and the J gene lost 7 bases, with 15 bases spanning the gap. Germline V gives CDR1 SGHDN, CDR2 FVKESK. The CDR3 spells CASSQDLGDAWTQYF. The CDR3 DNA is TGTGCCAGCAGCCAAGATTTGGGGGACGCGTGGACCCAGTACTTC.

In regard to this clone: In the same sample, other DNA sequences code for this CDR3. This sequence joins TRBV11-2 and TRBJ2-1, with D unclear. V lost 0 bases, J lost 9 bases, and 3 bases lay in between. The germline V gene encodes CDR1 SGHAT and CDR2 FQNNGV. The CDR3 is made up of 11 amino acids. The CDR3 here is CASSLEGEQFF. CDR3 sequence (DNA): TGTGCCAGCAGCTTAGAAGGTGAGCAGTTCTTC.

The chain links TRBV5-4 to TRBJ2-3; D is unresolved. Germline CDR1 reads SGHNT; CDR2 reads YYREEE (reference sequence). The CDR3 sequence is 12 residues long. V was pared by 1 base and J by 4 bases, with 4 bases between. The DNA of the CDR3 is TGTGCCAGCAGCTTGTTCGCAGATACGCAGTATTTT. As protein: CASSLFADTQYF.

This chain connects TRBV27 to TRBJ1-5; 7 bases fit TRBD1. The CDR3 consists of 13 residues. Per germline, CDR1 MNHEY and CDR2 SMNVEV (reference sequence). With 5 bases clipped from V and 5 bases from J, the junction kept 3 bases outside the gene matches. The CDR3 is CASSPGTDQPQHF. The CDR3 region has the DNA TGTGCCAGCAGTCCCGGGACAGATCAGCCCCAGCATTTT.

V usage is TRBV6-1 and J usage is TRBJ1-4, with D perhaps matching TRBD1 (6 bases). This CDR3 comprises 15 residues. CDR1 is MNHNS and CDR2 is SASEGT in the germline V gene. The germline V and J ends were trimmed by 2 bases and 5 bases, with 12 bases remaining between them. The CDR3 protein is CASSEQDRRNEKLFF. CDR3 DNA sequence: TGTGCCAGCAGTGAACAGGACAGAAGGAATGAAAAACTGTTTTTT.

The V and J genes are TRBV5-1 and TRBJ2-1; 10 nucleotides align to TRBD2. The germline V gene has CDR1 SGHRS and CDR2 YFSETQ. The junction had 5 bases not matched to a gene; V was cut back by 4 bases and J by 4 bases. The CDR3 runs to 15 residues. As DNA, the CDR3 is TGCGCCAGCAGCACTGGGACTAGCGATTACAATGAGCAGTTCTTC. This encodes CASSTGTSDYNEQFF.

The gene calls are TRBV5-4 and TRBJ2-2; 8 bases are a match to TRBD1. V shed 0 bases, J shed 6 bases, and the junction held 4 bases outside the gene matches. This CDR3 spans 15 amino acids. CDR1 and CDR2 from the germline V gene are SGHNT and YYREEE (reference sequence). CDR3 bases: TGTGCCAGCAGCTTGGAAGGACAGGGCGCCGGGGAGCTGTTTTTT. It specifies CASSLEGQGAGELFF.

This chain uses TRBV11-2 with TRBJ2-7; TRBD2 matches at 12 bases. With V trimmed by 7 bases and J by 3 bases, 13 bases remained unmatched. Germline loops: CDR1 SGHAT, CDR2 FQNNGV. The CDR3 contains 17 residues. Here the CDR3 reads CASTQRASGRASYEQYF. The CDR3 region has the DNA TGTGCCAGCACCCAGCGGGCTAGCGGGAGGGCCAGCTACGAGCAGTACTTC.

V gene TRBV4-1 combines with J gene TRBJ1-2, with 9 bases that match TRBD1. V was clipped by 9 bases and J by 4 bases; unmatched bases: 12. CDR3 size: 15 residues. Germline V lookup: CDR1 MGHRA, CDR2 YSYEKL. The CDR3 nucleotides are TGCGCCAGTGGAACAAAACAGGGGGCCCTCTATGGCTACACCTTC. Translating it yields CASGTKQGALYGYTF.

This clone was observed a single time. The junction differs from germline at one of its ends, possibly a read error. The chain links TRBV7-7 to TRBJ2-5; D tentatively reads TRBD1 or TRBD2 (5 bases each). Germline V gives CDR1 SSHAT, CDR2 FNYEAQ (reference sequence). This CDR3 contains 14 residues. The CDR3 loop is CASSLKGPQETQYF. The CDR3 DNA reads TGTGCTAGCAGCTTAAAGGGACCCCAAGAGACCCAGTACTTC.

The rearrangement joins TRBV5-1 to TRBJ2-7; D gene ambiguous. Germline CDR1 reads SGHRS; CDR2 reads YFSETQ. Trimming took off 0 bases at V and 3 bases at J, with 13 bases between the two ends. This CDR3 contains 15 residues. CDR3 in amino acids: CASSLEQRQSYEQYF. Here the CDR3 DNA reads TGCGCCAGCAGCTTGGAACAGCGTCAGAGCTACGAGCAGTACTTC.